The sample holds a few counts of the clone carrying this TCR beta chain. Germline V gene data show CDR1 as SGHKS and CDR2 as YYEKEE (reference sequence). The CDR3 runs to 16 residues. The ends lost 0 bases at V and 0 bases at J; junction bases unmatched: 5. MiXCR, run by TCRdb on the RT-PCR reads, gives a single entry per CDR3 protein. The table shows approximately 720,000 distinct CDR3 sequences, with 14% occurring only once. V usage is TRBV5-5 and J usage is TRBJ1-1; 7 bases are shared with TRBD1. The source material was memory CD4+ T cells from blood. The clonotype comes from a female donor in good health, serving as a healthy control. The CDR3 loop reads CASSLGQGVVNTEAFF. CDR3 nucleotides: TGTGCCAGCAGCTTGGGACAGGGAGTCGTGAACACTGAAGCTTTCTTT.